The TCR beta chain under discussion was sequenced for a study of cytomegalovirus exposure and HLA in healthy donors. Study observations and caveats: It was shown in a later analysis that HLA-associated TCR beta chains were more clonally expanded than other, equally common chains. The authors reported that TCR beta sequences could predict HLA-A and HLA-B alleles. These predictions were accurate for most subjects in the first cohort.

Amplification used 60 Vbeta primers and 13 Jbeta primers. Produced via immunoSEQ multiplex PCR; TCRdb's table is partial and in-frame only. This table holds 120,000 to 150,000 clones, 80% to 85% found once. Trimming took 6 bases from V and 4 from J; bases not matched to a gene: 5. Looked up from germline, CDR1 is LNHDA and CDR2 is SQIVND (reference sequence). This CDR3 has 13 amino acids. As concerns this clone: What it recognizes is unknown.

Specimen: PBMCs. The receptor was derived from a woman younger than 45 in good health and CMV-seronegative. The chain combines TRBV19 with TRBJ2-5, with TRBD1 matching over 7 bases. CDR3 sequence: CASSRQGPETQYF. The DNA of the CDR3 is TGTGCCAGTAGCCGACAGGGCCCAGAGACCCAGTACTTC.